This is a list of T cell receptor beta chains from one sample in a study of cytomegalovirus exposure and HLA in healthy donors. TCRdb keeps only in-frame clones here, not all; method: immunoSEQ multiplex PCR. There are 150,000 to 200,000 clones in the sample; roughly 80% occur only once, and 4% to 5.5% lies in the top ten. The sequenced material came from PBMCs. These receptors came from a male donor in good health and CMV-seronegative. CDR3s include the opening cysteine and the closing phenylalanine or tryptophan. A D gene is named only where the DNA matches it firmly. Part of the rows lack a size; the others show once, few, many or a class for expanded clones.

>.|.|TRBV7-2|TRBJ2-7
TGTGCCAGCACCATATCCGGGACATCTACCTACGAGCAGTACTTC
CASTISGTSTYEQYF
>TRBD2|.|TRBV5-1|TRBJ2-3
TGCGCCAGCAGCTTCGGGGGGTCGGCAGATACGCAGTATTTT
CASSFGGSADTQYF
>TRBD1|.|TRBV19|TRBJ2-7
TGTGCCAGTAGTATCGGGGGACAGGCCCCCTACGAGCAGTACTTC
CASSIGGQAPYEQYF
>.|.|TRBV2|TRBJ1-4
TGTGCCAGCAGCAAGAGACAGGTTTCTAATGAAAAACTGTTTTTT
CASSKRQVSNEKLFF
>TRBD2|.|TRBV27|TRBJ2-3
TGTGCCAGCAGTTTATCAGCGGGAGCTTTCGCAGATACGCAGTATTTT
CASSLSAGAFADTQYF
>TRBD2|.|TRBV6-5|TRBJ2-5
TGTGCCAGCAGTTACTCCCTAGCGGGAGTAGGGGAGACCCAGTACTTC
CASSYSLAGVGETQYF
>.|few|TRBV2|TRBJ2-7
TGTGCCAGCAACCGCCCGGGGAGCTCCTACGAGCAGTACTTC
CASNRPGSSYEQYF
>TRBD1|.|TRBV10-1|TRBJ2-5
TGCGCCAGCAGTGAGTCAAAGGACAGGGTAAGGGAGACCCAGTACTTC
CASSESKDRVRETQYF
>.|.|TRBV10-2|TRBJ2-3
TGCGCCAGCAGTGAGGTCGGGCAGGGAAGAGGTACGCAGTATTTT
CASSEVGQGRGTQYF
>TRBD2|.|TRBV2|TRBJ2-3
TGTGCCAGCAGTGAACAGGGGCTAGCGGGGGGCGGCGATACGCAGTATTTT
CASSEQGLAGGGDTQYF
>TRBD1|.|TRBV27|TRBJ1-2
TGTGCCAGCAGTCCCGGGGACAGCCCCTATGGCTACACCTTC
CASSPGDSPYGYTF
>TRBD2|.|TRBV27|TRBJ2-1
TGTGCCAGCAGTATATGGACTAGCGGGGGTTACAATGAGCAGTTCTTC
CASSIWTSGGYNEQFF
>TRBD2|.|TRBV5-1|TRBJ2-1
TGCGCCAGCAGAGTCAGGACTAGCAGCGGCAATGAGCAGTTCTTC
CASRVRTSSGNEQFF
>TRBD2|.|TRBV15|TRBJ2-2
TGTGCCACCAGCTCTGGGACTAGCGGGAGCGAGGAGCTGTTTTTT
CATSSGTSGSEELFF
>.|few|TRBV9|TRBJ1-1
TGTGCCAGCAGCGTGTCAGGAGGCGCTGAAGCTTTCTTT
CASSVSGGAEAFF
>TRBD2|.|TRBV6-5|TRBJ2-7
TGTGCCAGCAGTCTAACGGGCGGGAGCTCCTACGAGCAGTACTTC
CASSLTGGSSYEQYF
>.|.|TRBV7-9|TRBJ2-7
TGTGCCAGCAGCTTAGCGTACAGGGCCTACGAGCAGTACTTC
CASSLAYRAYEQYF
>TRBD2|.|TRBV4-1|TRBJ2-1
TGCGCCAGCAGCCACCAAGCGGGAGCGGGGTACAATGAGCAGTTCTTC
CASSHQAGAGYNEQFF
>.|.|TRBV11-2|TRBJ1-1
TGTGCCAGCATCCTAGGCGCGTACGTGAACACTGAAGCTTTCTTT
CASILGAYVNTEAFF
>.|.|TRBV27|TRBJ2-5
TGTGCCAGCAGTTTTATCGGGAGTGAGACCCAGTACTTC
CASSFIGSETQYF
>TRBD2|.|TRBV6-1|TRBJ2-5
TGTGCCAGCCGGAAAACAGCGGGAGCGTTAGAGACCCAGTACTTC
CASRKTAGALETQYF
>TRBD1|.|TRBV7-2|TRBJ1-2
TGTGCCAGCAGCCCCAGGGGGCGCAGCTATGGCTACACCTTC
CASSPRGRSYGYTF